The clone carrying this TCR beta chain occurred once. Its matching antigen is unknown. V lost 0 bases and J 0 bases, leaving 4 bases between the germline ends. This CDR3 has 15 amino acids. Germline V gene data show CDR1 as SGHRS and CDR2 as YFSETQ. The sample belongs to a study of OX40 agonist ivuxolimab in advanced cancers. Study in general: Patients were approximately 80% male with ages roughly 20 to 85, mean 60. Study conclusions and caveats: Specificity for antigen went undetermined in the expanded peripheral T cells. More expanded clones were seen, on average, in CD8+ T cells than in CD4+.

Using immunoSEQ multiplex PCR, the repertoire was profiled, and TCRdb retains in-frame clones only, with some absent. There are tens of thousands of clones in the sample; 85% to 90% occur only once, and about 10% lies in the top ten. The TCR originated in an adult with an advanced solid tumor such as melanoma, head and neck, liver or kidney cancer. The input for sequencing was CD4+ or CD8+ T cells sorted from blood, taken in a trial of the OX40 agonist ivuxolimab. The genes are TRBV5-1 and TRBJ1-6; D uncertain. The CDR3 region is CASSLASSYNSPLHF. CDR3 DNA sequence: TGCGCCAGCAGCTTGGCGAGCTCCTATAATTCACCCCTCCACTTT.